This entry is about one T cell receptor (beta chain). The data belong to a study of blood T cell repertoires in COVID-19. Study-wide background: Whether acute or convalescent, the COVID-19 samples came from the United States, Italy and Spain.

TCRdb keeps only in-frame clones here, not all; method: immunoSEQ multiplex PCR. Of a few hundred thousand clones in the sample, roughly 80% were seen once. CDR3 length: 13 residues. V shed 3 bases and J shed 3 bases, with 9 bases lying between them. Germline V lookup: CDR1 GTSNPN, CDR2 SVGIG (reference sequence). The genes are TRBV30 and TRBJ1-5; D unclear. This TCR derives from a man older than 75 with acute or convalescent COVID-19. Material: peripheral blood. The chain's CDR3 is CAWRGLPNQPQHF. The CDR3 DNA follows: TGTGCCTGGAGAGGACTCCCCAATCAGCCCCAGCATTTT. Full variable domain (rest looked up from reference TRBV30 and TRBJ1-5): SQTIHQWPATLVQPVGSPLSLECTVEGTSNPNLYWYRQAAGRGLQLLFYSVGIGQISSEVPQNLSASRPQDRQFILSSKKLLLSDSGFYLCAWRGLPNQPQHFGDGTRLSIL.